Listed here is a single T cell receptor (beta chain). This sample is part of a study of post-analysis software for immune sequencing data. Unique molecular identifiers were present in the TCR beta cDNA libraries. TCRdb reprocessed the PCR reads via MiXCR and lists one record per CDR3 protein. The repertoire holds roughly 180,000 distinct CDR3 sequences, with 25% to 35% as singletons. The TCR sequence derives from a girl aged 10 to 17 with multiple sclerosis. The sequenced sample consisted of blood.

CDR3 in amino acids: CASSLASGDTEAFF. The CDR3 nucleotides are TGCGCCAGCAGCTTGGCTTCCGGGGACACTGAAGCTTTCTTT. This chain uses TRBV5-1 with TRBJ1-1, with D hard to call. This CDR3 comprises 14 residues. The germline V and J ends were trimmed by 0 bases and 3 bases, with 9 bases remaining between them. Germline V gene data show CDR1 as SGHRS and CDR2 as YFSETQ. Together with reference TRBV5-1 and TRBJ1-1, the CDR3 gives the full variable domain: KAGVTQTPRYLIKTRGQQVTLSCSPISGHRSVSWYQQTPGQGLQFLFEYFSETQRNKGNFPGRFSGRQFSNSRSEMNVSTLELGDSALYLCASSLASGDTEAFFGQGTRLTVV.